The rows below give T cell receptor beta chains drawn from one sample of a study of blood T cells in healthy people across ages. TCRdb fed the 5' RACE reads into MiXCR, producing one record per CDR3 protein. This sample yields approximately 2,000,000 distinct CDR3 sequences, of which around 42% are seen a single time; 23% belongs to the top ten. The sample was blood. These receptors were taken from a human donor in good health. CDR3s include the opening cysteine and the closing phenylalanine or tryptophan. The order of the fields is V gene, J gene, clone size, D gene, CDR3 protein, CDR3 DNA. The D gene is left open where the match is weak. Size is omitted from some rows. Given values are once, few, many or a class for expanded clones.

TRBV6-2/TRBV6-3	TRBJ2-5	many	-	CASRTLPETQYF	TGTGCCAGCAGGACCCTCCCGGAGACCCAGTACTTC
TRBV4-1	TRBJ2-1	-	-	CASSQSTPGVQGSRFF	TGCGCCAGCAGCCAGTCTACTCCAGGGGTTCAGGGTTCGCGGTTCTTC
TRBV13	TRBJ1-1	-	-	CASSQQGVRTEAFF	TGTGCCAGCAGCCAGCAGGGTGTTCGCACTGAAGCTTTCTTT
TRBV29-1	TRBJ2-2	once	TRBD1	CSVDETGQGGRELFF	TGCAGCGTTGACGAAACGGGACAGGGTGGCCGGGAGCTGTTTTTT
TRBV30	TRBJ1-2	-	TRBD1	CAWSGDRDGYTF	TGTGCCTGGAGTGGGGACAGGGATGGCTACACCTTC
TRBV6-1	TRBJ2-7	many	-	CASSEEGGAAYEQYF	TGTGCCAGCAGTGAAGAAGGGGGGGCCGCCTACGAGCAGTACTTC
TRBV27	TRBJ2-1	few	TRBD2	CAGSPLALAGDAEQFF	TGTGCCGGCAGTCCCCTGGCGTTAGCGGGGGACGCTGAGCAGTTCTTC
TRBV29-1	TRBJ2-5	-	TRBD2	CSVDPSGGETQYF	TGCAGCGTTGATCCTAGCGGGGGAGAGACCCAGTACTTC
TRBV29-1	TRBJ1-5	few	-	CSVHLTLHQPQHF	TGCAGCGTTCACTTAACCCTACATCAGCCCCAGCATTTT
TRBV5-1	TRBJ2-3	-	-	CASSLVGQHAQYF	TGCGCCAGCAGCTTGGTCGGCCAGCATGCGCAGTATTTT
TRBV6-2/TRBV6-3	TRBJ2-1	few	TRBD2	CASGTSGGGNEQFF	TGTGCCAGCGGGACTAGCGGGGGGGGCAATGAGCAGTTCTTC
TRBV3-1	TRBJ1-2	-	-	CASSQSELARDYGYTF	TGTGCCAGCAGCCAAAGTGAGCTCGCCAGGGACTATGGCTACACCTTC
TRBV13	TRBJ2-7	few	-	CASSSTGRQQYF	TGTGCCAGCAGCTCTACAGGGAGACAGCAGTACTTC
TRBV20-1	TRBJ2-3	few	TRBD2	CSATYGVAGSLSDADTQYF	TGCAGTGCTACCTATGGGGTAGCGGGGTCGTTAAGTGACGCAGATACGCAGTATTTT